Listed here is a single T cell receptor (beta chain). The entry originates in a study of blood T cells in healthy people across ages. PCR was performed a second time for about 6 to 11 cycles using a sample-barcoded 5' primer and a J-beta primer mix. TCRdb re-called the 5' RACE reads through MiXCR, storing one row per CDR3 protein. Found here are roughly 570,000 distinct CDR3 sequences, 25% to 30% of them singletons; the top ten hold 18%. Germline-derived CDR1 and CDR2 are LGHDT and YNNKEL (reference sequence). V was pared by 4 bases and J by 0 bases, with 13 bases between. The CDR3 is made up of 15 amino acids.

The sample comprised blood. The chain links TRBV3-1 to TRBJ2-7; no clear D gene. The TCR sequence derives from a woman aged 70-85 years in good health. In nucleotides, the CDR3 is TGTGCCAGCAGCCCCGGCGATGGTAGCTCCTACGAGCAGTACTTC. It codes for CASSPGDGSSYEQYF.